A single T cell receptor beta chain is shown here with its context. The antigen remains unidentified. Unique molecular identifiers tagged the TCRbeta library. TCRdb reprocessed the PCR reads with MiXCR, giving one entry per CDR3 protein. This sample yields just under 250,000 distinct CDR3 sequences, of which roughly 25% are seen a single time; about 2.8% belongs to the top ten. The data were obtained in a study of T-cell reconstitution after alpha-beta-depleted transplantation in children. Study-wide findings and caveats: It was newly produced T cells that mostly accounted for T-cell counts and diversity one year after transplant. Several hundred rapidly expanded clones from non-depleted graft cells reportedly supplied alpha-beta T cells about two months post-transplant. Surviving recipient T cells and thymic progenitors produced the high day-60 TCRbeta diversity seen in some patients.

CDR3 size: 18 residues. The V and J ends lost 9 bases and 0 bases respectively, with 21 bases between them. Germline V lookup: CDR1 LNHDA, CDR2 SQIVND (reference sequence). J is TRBJ2-6 and V is TRBV19; tentatively, D is TRBD1 (5 bases). Material: PBMCs, obtained before TCRalphabeta/CD19-depleted stem cell transplant. The TCR sequence derives from a girl aged 2-9 years with Fanconi anemia, due to receive a stem cell transplant. CDR3 DNA: TGTGCCAGCCTAAAACTGTGGGGCTACGACTCTGGGGCCAACGTCCTGACTTTC. Translation gives CASLKLWGYDSGANVLTF.